The T cell receptor (beta chain) under discussion was sequenced for a study of low-dose radiotherapy and immunotherapy resistance in tumors (dated by TCRdb to 2021 to 2024). For the wider study: In Cohort 1, 0.5 Gy per fraction was delivered every 2 weeks, and a total PTV dose of 6.5 Gy was prescribed. Cohort 2 received 1 Gy per fraction every two weeks, with a total of 13 Gy over 26 weeks. Patients were given nivolumab as a 240 mg flat dose every two weeks and ipilimumab at 1 mg/kg every six weeks, with both drugs delivered intravenously. Intravenous cyclophosphamide at 200 mg/m2 was administered every two weeks, one day ahead of each radiation and immunotherapy administration. Starting on cycle 1 day 1, patients took 300 mg of aspirin by mouth once a day for four cycles. Trial participants were not randomized into treatment groups. Eight patients were included in the translational analysis, namely three from the first dose cohort plus the first five from the second dose cohort.

This sample was sequenced with an Illumina HiSeq 2500. To make first-strand cDNA, Superscript III was used along with a set of TRAV- and TRBV-specific primers so that both the TCRalpha and TCRbeta chains were covered. TCRs were amplified with Phusion for around 20 PCR cycles using a constant-region primer together with the adapter attached to the V primers. Amplification of the isolated mRNA was done with the MessageAmp II aRNA Amplification Kit, which involved a roughly 15-hour in vitro transcription at 37 degrees C. The Dynabeads mRNA DIRECT Purification Kit was used to isolate the mRNA for TCR sequencing. Indexed Illumina adapters were added in a second 25-cycle Phusion PCR, and the resulting products were purified with AMPure XP beads. The paper's data handling went like this. Using custom Perl scripts, TCR sequences encoding the same protein were pooled, out-of-frame sequences were removed, and the abundance of each clonotype was computed. Any TCR sequence backed by just one read was left out of the analysis. Repertoire metrics included Shannon entropy, Gini index, clonality, richness, and frequency of TCRs shared between repertoires. TCRdb reprocessing: public reads trimmed at Q25 with fastp, clones called with MiXCR, in-frame beta chains kept. Identical CDR3 protein sequences are pooled into one entry, listed with their most common genes and DNA. The V and J calls come from TCRdb's annotation, not from the publication. The sample table lists more than 70,000 distinct CDR3 sequences, less than 35% of them with a count of one. The ten largest clones add up to around 10% of the sample.

V is pruned by 7 bases and J by 5 bases, leaving 10 bases of the junction without a gene match. There are 16 amino acids in the CDR3, from cysteine to phenylalanine inclusive. Only the CDR3 region is kept as DNA, spanning 48 bases read in frame from base 1. CDR1 LNHDA and CDR2 SQIVND are derived from the germline V gene (reference sequence). In its sample, this clonotype was seen a few times. Its antigen is still unknown. Base-call qualities are not available, and no considerably larger clone is one nucleotide away. What the time point label conveys for this sample: before trial treatment. The donors took part in RACIN, a single-arm, phase I, dose-escalation trial that combined nivolumab, ipilimumab, aspirin, low-dose cyclophosphamide and low-dose radiotherapy. To be eligible, a patient needed to have an advanced solid tumor that was TIL-negative.

The TCR originated in a female donor with ovarian cancer. This sequence uses TRBV19 and TRBJ2-3; TRBD2 agrees with 12 junctional bases. Sequenced here: PBMCs, sampled before treatment. The CDR3 here reads CASMRLAGGPGDTQYF. The DNA reads TGTGCCAGTATGCGGCTAGCGGGAGGGCCTGGAGATACGCAGTATTTT.